The 2 T cell receptor beta chains reported below all come from one sample, sequenced in a study of blood T cells in healthy people across ages. With a J-beta primer mix and a sample-barcoded 5' primer, a second PCR ran about 6 to 11 cycles. One entry per CDR3 protein results from TCRdb running MiXCR on the 5' RACE reads. The sample has more than 1 million distinct CDR3 sequences, 45% seen once. Input material: blood. These receptors all come from a woman aged 60-75 years in good health.

The rearrangement uses TRBV3-1 and TRBJ1-1; D is uncertain. V gave up 2 bases and J gave up 8 bases, with 9 bases separating them. The CDR3 loop spans 12 amino acids. Looked up from germline, CDR1 is LGHDT and CDR2 is YNNKEL (reference sequence). Here the CDR3 reads CASSQREREAFF. The CDR3 coding sequence is TGTGCCAGCAGCCAACGGGAGAGGGAAGCTTTCTTT.

The chain recombines TRBV7-9 with TRBJ1-2; D unresolved. This CDR3 is built from 14 residues. From germline, CDR1 is SEHNR and CDR2 FQNEAQ (reference sequence). The ends were cut back, 2 bases at V and 5 bases at J, with 12 bases in the middle. The CDR3 spells CASSLTQAPYGYTF. The CDR3 DNA sequence: TGTGCCAGCAGCTTAACCCAGGCGCCGTATGGCTACACCTTC.